Below are 32 T cell receptor beta chains sequenced from a single sample in a study of T cell repertoires in cytomegalovirus infection. TCRdb re-derived calls from the reads in MiXCR, one entry per CDR3 protein. This sample has 600,000 to 800,000 distinct CDR3 sequences; around 24% occur once, and the top ten carry 7.5% to 9%. The sample taken for sequencing was CD8+ T cells from PBMCs. The receptors were sampled from a human donor in good health (CMV status not recorded). Some clones in this sample may be carry-over from other donors' samples.

J is TRBJ1-1 and V is TRBV5-6; tentatively, D is TRBD1 (6 bases). Trimming removed 4 bases from V and 8 bases from J, with 18 bases in between. The CDR3 is made up of 14 amino acids. CDR1 SGHDT and CDR2 YYEEEE come from the germline V gene. The CDR3: CASSVGDILREAFF. The CDR3 nucleotides read TGTGCCAGCAGCGTAGGGGACATCCTCAGAGAAGCTTTCTTT.

At least ten counts were recorded for this clonotype. The V call is TRBV12-3 or TRBV12-4, the J call TRBJ2-3; TRBD2 matches 13 bases. The CDR3 spans 18 residues. Trimming cost V 3 bases and J 6 bases; bases outside gene matches: 12. DNA of the CDR3: TGTGCCAGCAGTTTCAGACTAGCGGGGGGTCGGCTCGCCGATACGCAGTATTTT. It codes for CASSFRLAGGRLADTQYF.

This clonotype was picked up many times. This rearrangement joins TRBV5-5 to TRBJ1-1; D remains ambiguous. The germline V gene has CDR1 SGHKS and CDR2 YYEKEE (reference sequence). Trimming left V 3 bases short and J 0 bases short, with 9 bases between. This CDR3 spans 14 amino acids. CDR3 nucleotide sequence: TGTGCCAGCAGCTCGGACTTCTTGAACACTGAAGCTTTCTTT. This gives the protein CASSSDFLNTEAFF.

CDR3 nucleotide sequence: TGTGCCAGCAGCCACCCGACTGTAAACTATGGCTACACCTTC. It yields the protein CASSHPTVNYGYTF. This chain joins TRBV7-3 and TRBJ1-2; D gene uncertain. Germline loops: CDR1 SGHTA, CDR2 FQGTGA. The CDR3 has 14 amino acids. Trimming pared 5 bases from V and 2 bases from J, leaving 12 bases between.

The chain has TRBV28 and TRBJ1-5; D remains ambiguous. CDR3 length equals 15 residues. CDR1 is MDHEN and CDR2 is SYDVKM in the germline V gene. The ends were cut back, 4 bases at V and 7 bases at J, with 17 bases in the middle. DNA of the CDR3: TGTGCCAGCAGTTCTCCGGTTAACATTGACCAGCCCCAGCATTTT. Protein sequence: CASSSPVNIDQPQHF. The complete variable domain, with remaining parts taken from reference TRBV28 and TRBJ1-5, reads DVKVTQSSRYLVKRTGEKVFLECVQDMDHENMFWYRQDPGLGLRLIYFSYDVKMKEKGDIPEGYSVSREKKERFSLILESASTNQTSMYLCASSSPVNIDQPQHFGDGTRLSIL.

At least ten counts were recorded for this clonotype. This chain connects TRBV7-3 to TRBJ1-2; D might be TRBD1 (6 bases). Trimming removed 1 base from V and 6 bases from J, with 12 bases in between. This CDR3 is built from 14 residues. Germline assignment: CDR1 SGHTA and CDR2 FQGTGA. The CDR3 DNA is TGTGCCAGCAGCTTAAATCCAGGGGTCCATGGCTACACCTTC. It yields the protein CASSLNPGVHGYTF.

The chain recombines TRBV7-9 with TRBJ1-1, with 9 bases fitting TRBD1. Germline V gives CDR1 SEHNR, CDR2 FQNEAQ (reference sequence). The V segment lost 6 bases and the J segment 0 bases; nucleotides outside the gene matches: 5. This CDR3 is built from 15 residues. This chain's CDR3 is CASRGTGSVNTEAFF. In DNA, the CDR3 is TGTGCCAGCAGGGGGACAGGGAGCGTGAACACTGAAGCTTTCTTT.

Of note for this clonotype: A junction end diverges from the germline sequence, so it may reflect a read error. DNA for the CDR3: TGTGCCAACAGCTTAGGACTAGCGTTATCCTACGAGCAGTACTTC. Translated, it gives CANSLGLALSYEQYF. The chain joins TRBV11-2 to TRBJ2-7; 9 nucleotides agree with TRBD2. Germline CDR1 reads SGHAT; CDR2 reads FQNNGV. This CDR3 contains 15 residues. Complete variable domain (other parts from reference TRBV11-2 and TRBJ2-7): EAGVAQSPRYKIIEKRQSVAFWCNPISGHATLYWYQQILGQGPKLLIQFQNNGVVDDSQLPKDRFSAERLKGVDSTLKIQPAKLEDSAVYLCANSLGLALSYEQYFGPGTRLTVT.

This clonotype was observed at least ten times. The J gene is TRBJ2-7, the V gene TRBV28; TRBD1 or TRBD2 may be the D gene (7 bases each). The V gene's germline CDR1 is MDHEN and CDR2 SYDVKM. Trimming took off 5 bases at V and 4 bases at J, with 18 bases between the two ends. CDR3 length: 15 amino acids. The CDR3 protein is CASSLGRGRAYEQYV. The CDR3, as DNA: TGTGCCAGCAGTCTAGGGAGGGGGCGCGCGTACGAGCAGTACGTC.

V gene TRBV20-1 combines with J gene TRBJ2-2; D gene ambiguous. The length of the CDR3 is 12 residues. Germline V gives CDR1 DFQATT, CDR2 SNEGSKA (reference sequence). Between the trimmed V and J ends, which lost 5 bases and 8 bases, there was a span of 12 bases. CDR3 loop: CSAPQAAGELFF. The CDR3 DNA follows: TGCAGTGCTCCCCAGGCGGCAGGGGAGCTGTTTTTT.

V usage is TRBV18 and J usage is TRBJ2-2, with no clear D. This CDR3 is built from 16 residues. The germline CDR1 and CDR2 sequences are KGHSH and LQKENI. Trimming took off 0 bases at V and 3 bases at J, with 11 bases between the two ends. In DNA form, the CDR3 reads TGTGCCAGCTCACCACCCATGGCCCTAGACACCGGGGAGCTGTTTTTT. As protein: CASSPPMALDTGELFF.

This clonotype was seen ten or more times. V gene TRBV7-9 combines with J gene TRBJ2-7; TRBD1 agrees at 7 bases. The germline gives CDR1 SEHNR, CDR2 FQNEAQ (reference sequence). The CDR3 covers 12 residues. The V gene end was trimmed by 8 bases and the J gene end by 3 bases; junction bases not matched to a gene: 4. Written as DNA, the CDR3 is TGTGCCAGCTCCGGGACAGACTACGAGCAGTACTTC. Its protein product is CASSGTDYEQYF. The complete variable domain, with remaining parts taken from reference TRBV7-9 and TRBJ2-7, reads DTGVSQNPRHKITKRGQNVTFRCDPISEHNRLYWYRQTLGQGPEFLTYFQNEAQLEKSRLLSDRFSAERPKGSFSTLEIQRTEQGDSAMYLCASSGTDYEQYFGPGTRLTVT.

This clonotype was seen a handful of times. The chain links TRBV7-9 to TRBJ1-2; no clear D. The CDR3 covers 12 residues. V lost 4 bases and J 6 bases, leaving 9 bases between the germline ends. Germline V gene data show CDR1 as SEHNR and CDR2 as FQNEAQ (reference sequence). This CDR3 reads CASSSRWDGYTF. The DNA of the CDR3 is TGTGCCAGCAGCTCCAGATGGGATGGCTACACCTTC.

As to this clonotype: A junction boundary mismatches the germline segment, possibly from a read error. This chain connects TRBV18 to TRBJ2-7; D call uncertain. The CDR3 runs 12 residues. CDR1 and CDR2 (germline): KGHSH, LQKENI. The CDR3 is CVSPRSPLEQYF. As DNA, the CDR3 is TGTGTCAGCCCCCGATCGCCCCTCGAGCAGTACTTC.

This clonotype was picked up a small number of times. The chain uses TRBV20-1 and TRBJ2-4, with a possible D match to TRBD1 (5 bases). The CDR3 extends over 14 amino acids. Germline CDR1 reads DFQATT; CDR2 reads SNEGSKA (reference sequence). Trimming cost V 8 bases and J 0 bases, with 14 bases left between them. The DNA for the CDR3 is TGCAGTTTCCAGGGAATACTAGCCAAAAACATTCAGTACTTC. Translation: CSFQGILAKNIQYF.

About this clonotype: This may be a read error, as it is one base from a much larger clone. The J gene is TRBJ1-1, the V gene TRBV7-9; D is perhaps TRBD1 (5 bases). From germline, CDR1 is SEHNR and CDR2 FQNEAQ (reference sequence). CDR3 length equals 17 residues. The CDR3 reads CDSSLRSPGRGDTEAFF. The CDR3 nucleotides are TGTGACAGCAGCTTACGTTCCCCAGGGAGAGGGGACACTGAAGCTTTCTTT. The full variable domain, completed using reference TRBV7-9 and TRBJ1-1, is DTGVSQNPRHKITKRGQNVTFRCDPISEHNRLYWYRQTLGQGPEFLTYFQNEAQLEKSRLLSDRFSAERPKGSFSTLEIQRTEQGDSAMYLCDSSLRSPGRGDTEAFFGQGTRLTVV.

The chain is built from TRBV6-2 or TRBV6-3 and TRBJ1-2; D uncertain. The germline V and J ends were trimmed by 2 bases and 5 bases, with 15 bases remaining between them. The CDR3 contains 15 residues. CDR1 MNHEY and CDR2 SVGEGT come from the germline V gene. The chain's CDR3 is CASSYPGIQLYGYTF. In DNA form, the CDR3 reads TGTGCCAGCAGTTACCCCGGGATCCAGCTTTATGGCTACACCTTC.

The table lists this clonotype with many counts. The chain employs TRBV7-6 and TRBJ2-3; TRBD2 matches at 10 bases. This CDR3 is 16 amino acids long. V shed 5 bases, J shed 8 bases, and the junction held 13 bases outside the gene matches. Germline values: CDR1 SGHVS, CDR2 FNYEAQ. Here the CDR3 DNA reads TGTGCCAGCAGCCCCCGACTAGCGGGTGTTCAGGGTACGCAGTATTTT. It encodes CASSPRLAGVQGTQYF.

The chain employs TRBV20-1 and TRBJ2-2; 8 bases fit TRBD1. The trim removed 3 bases at V and 4 bases at J, leaving 7 bases unmatched. Germline lookup yields CDR1 DFQATT and CDR2 SNEGSKA (reference sequence). This CDR3 contains 15 residues. CDR3: CSASPQGAPTGELFF. CDR3 bases: TGCAGTGCTAGTCCGCAGGGGGCGCCCACCGGGGAGCTGTTTTTT.

The V gene is TRBV7-8, the J gene TRBJ2-3; maybe TRBD1 (6 bases). The V gene lost 5 bases and the J gene lost 9 bases, with 21 bases spanning the gap. Germline assignment: CDR1 SGHVS and CDR2 FQNEAQ. CDR3 length: 15 amino acids. CDR3 residues: CASSHRVSLQITQYF. The CDR3 nucleotides read TGTGCCAGCAGCCACAGGGTCTCTCTACAGATAACGCAGTATTTT.

The table lists this clonotype with many counts. The genes are TRBV7-9 and TRBJ1-1, with D possibly being TRBD1 (5 bases). The germline V gene has CDR1 SEHNR and CDR2 FQNEAQ (reference sequence). The V gene lost 1 base and the J gene lost 5 bases, with 11 bases spanning the gap. There are 14 residues in the CDR3. In DNA, the CDR3 is TGTGCCAGCAGCTTAGTCACAGGCCGAACTGAAGCTTTCTTT. Its protein product is CASSLVTGRTEAFF.

This clonotype occurred a few times. The chain recombines TRBV6-5 with TRBJ1-2; 10 bases fit TRBD1. Trimming removed 0 bases from V and 2 bases from J; junction bases left unmatched: 3. This CDR3 is 16 amino acids long. Germline assignment: CDR1 MNHEY and CDR2 SVGAGI. The DNA of the CDR3 is TGTGCCAGCAGTTACTCGGGGACAGGGGCCAACTATGGCTACACCTTC. Its protein product is CASSYSGTGANYGYTF.

This clonotype was detected a few times. This chain joins TRBV7-2 and TRBJ2-7; tentative D call: TRBD2 (5 bases). Germline V gives CDR1 SGHTA, CDR2 FQGNSA. V lost 1 base to trimming and J lost 1 base, with 11 bases between them. There are 15 residues in the CDR3. CDR3 sequence: CASSLVGGESYEQYF. Here the CDR3 DNA reads TGTGCCAGCAGCTTAGTAGGTGGGGAGTCCTACGAGCAGTACTTC.

Only a few counts were recorded for this clonotype. The chain combines TRBV28 with TRBJ2-3, with unresolved D. CDR3 length: 14 amino acids. Germline V gene lookup returns CDR1 MDHEN and CDR2 SYDVKM. Between the trimmed V and J ends, which lost 3 bases and 3 bases, there was a span of 10 bases. CDR3 sequence reads: CASSFSPGTDTQYF. The DNA of the CDR3 is TGTGCCAGCAGTTTTTCGCCTGGGACAGATACGCAGTATTTT. Complete variable domain (other parts from reference TRBV28 and TRBJ2-3): DVKVTQSSRYLVKRTGEKVFLECVQDMDHENMFWYRQDPGLGLRLIYFSYDVKMKEKGDIPEGYSVSREKKERFSLILESASTNQTSMYLCASSFSPGTDTQYFGPGTRLTVL.

This clonotype was counted at least ten times. V is TRBV27 and J is TRBJ2-7; 10 bases fit TRBD1. CDR1 MNHEY and CDR2 SMNVEV come from the germline V gene (reference sequence). CDR3 size: 14 residues. J gave up 3 bases and V 3 bases, and 2 bases lay outside the gene matches. The CDR3 here is CASSLGTGVYEQYF. CDR3 sequence (DNA): TGTGCCAGCAGTTTGGGGACAGGGGTCTACGAGCAGTACTTC.

As for this clonotype: A read error may be the cause here, since a much bigger clone is one base away. The rearrangement links TRBV5-1 to TRBJ1-3; D perhaps matches TRBD1 (5 bases). V was shortened by 1 base and J by 2 bases, with 19 bases between the two germline ends. The CDR3 loop spans 18 amino acids. CDR1 is SGHRS, CDR2 YFSETQ, per germline. The CDR3 sequence is CASSLHLARATAGNTIYF. CDR3 bases: TGCGCCAGCAGCTTGCATCTGGCCAGGGCTACGGCTGGAAACACCATATATTTT.

In this sample, this clonotype turned up a few times. The rearrangement uses TRBV28 and TRBJ1-5; no clear D gene. In germline, CDR1 is MDHEN, CDR2 SYDVKM. V was shortened by 5 bases and J by 4 bases, with 3 bases between the two germline ends. The CDR3 runs 11 residues. DNA of the CDR3: TGTGCCAGCAGTATGAATCAGCCCCAGCATTTT. It encodes CASSMNQPQHF.

The chain joins TRBV5-5 to TRBJ1-3; D uncertain. Trimming removed 1 base at V and 0 bases at J, with 11 bases between. Germline-derived CDR1 and CDR2 are SGHKS and YYEKEE (reference sequence). This CDR3 region has 16 residues. The CDR3 here is CASSLNPASSGNTIYF. The CDR3, as DNA: TGTGCCAGCAGCTTGAATCCGGCCAGCTCTGGAAACACCATATATTTT.

This clonotype has a handful of counts. The chain employs TRBV7-9 and TRBJ2-5; no clear D gene. Trimming left V 8 bases short and J 2 bases short, with 12 bases between. Germline assignment: CDR1 SEHNR and CDR2 FQNEAQ (reference sequence). This CDR3 region has 13 residues. CDR3 loop: CASDGRFQETQYF. DNA for the CDR3: TGTGCCAGCGACGGGCGGTTTCAAGAGACCCAGTACTTC. The full variable domain, rest sourced from reference TRBV7-9 and TRBJ2-5, is DTGVSQNPRHKITKRGQNVTFRCDPISEHNRLYWYRQTLGQGPEFLTYFQNEAQLEKSRLLSDRFSAERPKGSFSTLEIQRTEQGDSAMYLCASDGRFQETQYFGPGTRLLVL.

This clonotype was detected only a few times. The chain combines TRBV7-8 with TRBJ2-5, with 7 bases lining up with TRBD2. The CDR3 totals 15 residues. The trim removed 4 bases at V and 1 base at J, leaving 6 bases unmatched. Germline CDR1 reads SGHVS; CDR2 reads FQNEAQ. CDR3 nucleotides: TGTGCCAGCAGCTCGTTCGGGACTACCCAAGAGACCCAGTACTTC. It codes for CASSSFGTTQETQYF. Full variable domain (missing parts from reference TRBV7-8 and TRBJ2-5): GAGVSQSPRYKVAKRGQDVALRCDPISGHVSLFWYQQALGQGPEFLTYFQNEAQLDKSGLPSDRFFAERPEGSVSTLKIQRTQQEDSAVYLCASSSFGTTQETQYFGPGTRLLVL.

The genes are TRBV7-9 and TRBJ2-5, with D perhaps matching TRBD1 (6 bases). The V gene's germline CDR1 is SEHNR and CDR2 FQNEAQ (reference sequence). The CDR3 has 15 amino acids. V gave up 5 bases and J gave up 0 bases, with 13 bases separating them. For the CDR3, the DNA is TGTGCCAGCAGCACATACCGGGACAACCAAGAGACCCAGTACTTC. It is translated as CASSTYRDNQETQYF.

The rearrangement joins TRBV28 to TRBJ1-1; perhaps TRBD1 as D (6 bases). The CDR3 sequence is 16 residues long. CDR1 and CDR2 from the germline V gene are MDHEN and SYDVKM. The germline V and J ends were trimmed by 3 bases and 1 base, with 15 bases remaining between them. CDR3 protein: CASSLDFWTANTEAFF. In DNA, the CDR3 is TGTGCCAGCAGTTTGGACTTTTGGACAGCGAACACTGAAGCTTTCTTT. The full variable domain, in which reference TRBV28 and TRBJ1-1 provide the parts outside the CDR3, is DVKVTQSSRYLVKRTGEKVFLECVQDMDHENMFWYRQDPGLGLRLIYFSYDVKMKEKGDIPEGYSVSREKKERFSLILESASTNQTSMYLCASSLDFWTANTEAFFGQGTRLTVV.